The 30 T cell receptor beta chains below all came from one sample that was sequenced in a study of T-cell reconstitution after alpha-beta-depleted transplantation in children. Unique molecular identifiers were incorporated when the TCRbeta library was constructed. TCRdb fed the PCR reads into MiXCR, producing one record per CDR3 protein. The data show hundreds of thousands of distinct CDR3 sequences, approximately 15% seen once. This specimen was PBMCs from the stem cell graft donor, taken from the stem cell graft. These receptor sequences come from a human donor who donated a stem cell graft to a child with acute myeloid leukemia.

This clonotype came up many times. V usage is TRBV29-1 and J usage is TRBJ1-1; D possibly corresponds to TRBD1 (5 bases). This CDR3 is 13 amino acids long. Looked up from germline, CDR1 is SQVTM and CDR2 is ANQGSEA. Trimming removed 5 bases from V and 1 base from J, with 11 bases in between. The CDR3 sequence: CSVRMGGNTEAFF. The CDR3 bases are TGCAGCGTTCGGATGGGGGGGAACACTGAAGCTTTCTTT.

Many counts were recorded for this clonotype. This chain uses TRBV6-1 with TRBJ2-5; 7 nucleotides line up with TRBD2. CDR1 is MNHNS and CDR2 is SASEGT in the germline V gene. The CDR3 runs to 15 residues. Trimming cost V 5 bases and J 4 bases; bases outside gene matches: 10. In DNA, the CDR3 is TGTGCCAGCAGTACCCTACCGGGGGAGGGAGAGACCCAGTACTTC. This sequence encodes CASSTLPGEGETQYF.

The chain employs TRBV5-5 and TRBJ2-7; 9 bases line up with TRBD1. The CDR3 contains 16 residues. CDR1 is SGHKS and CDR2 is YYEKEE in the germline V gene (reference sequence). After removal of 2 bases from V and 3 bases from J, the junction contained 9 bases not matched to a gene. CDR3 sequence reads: CASSFRPGQGYYEQYV. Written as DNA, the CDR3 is TGTGCCAGCAGCTTTCGCCCGGGACAGGGCTACTACGAGCAGTACGTC.

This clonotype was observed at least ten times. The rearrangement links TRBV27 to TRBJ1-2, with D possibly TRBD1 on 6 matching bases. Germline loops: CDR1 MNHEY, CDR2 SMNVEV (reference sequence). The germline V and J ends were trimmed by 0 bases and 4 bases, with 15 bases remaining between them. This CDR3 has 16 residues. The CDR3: CASSLSRGRFGYGYTF. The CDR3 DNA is TGTGCCAGCAGTTTATCACGGGGGCGCTTCGGCTATGGCTACACCTTC.

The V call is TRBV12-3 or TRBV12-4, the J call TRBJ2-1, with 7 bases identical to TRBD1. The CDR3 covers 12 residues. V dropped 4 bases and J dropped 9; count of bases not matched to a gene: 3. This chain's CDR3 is CASSSRGREQFF. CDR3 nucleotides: TGTGCCAGCAGTTCTAGGGGGCGTGAGCAGTTCTTC.

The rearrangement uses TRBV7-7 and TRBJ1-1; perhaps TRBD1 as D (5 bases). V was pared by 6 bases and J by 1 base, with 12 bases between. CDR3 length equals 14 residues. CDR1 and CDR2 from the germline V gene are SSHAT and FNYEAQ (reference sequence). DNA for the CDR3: TGTGCCAGCAGTCCGATCGACAGGAACACTGAAGCTTTCTTT. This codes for CASSPIDRNTEAFF.

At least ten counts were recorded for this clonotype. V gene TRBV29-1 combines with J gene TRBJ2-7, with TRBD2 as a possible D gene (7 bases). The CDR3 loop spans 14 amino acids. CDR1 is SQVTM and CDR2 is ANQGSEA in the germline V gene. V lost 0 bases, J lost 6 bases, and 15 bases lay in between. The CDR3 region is CSVEDPNREGEQYF. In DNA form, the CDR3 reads TGCAGCGTTGAAGATCCGAACAGGGAGGGCGAGCAGTACTTC.

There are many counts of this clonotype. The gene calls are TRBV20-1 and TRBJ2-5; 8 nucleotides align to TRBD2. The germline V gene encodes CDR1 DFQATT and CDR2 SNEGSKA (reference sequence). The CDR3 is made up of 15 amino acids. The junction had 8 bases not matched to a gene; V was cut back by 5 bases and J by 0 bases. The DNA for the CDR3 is TGCAGTGCTCTCACTAGCGGCGTGTACCAAGAGACCCAGTACTTC. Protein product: CSALTSGVYQETQYF.

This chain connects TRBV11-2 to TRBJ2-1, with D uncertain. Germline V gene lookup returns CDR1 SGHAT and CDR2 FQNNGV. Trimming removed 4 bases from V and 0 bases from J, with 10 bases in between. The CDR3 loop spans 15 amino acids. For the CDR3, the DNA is TGTGCCAGCAGCTCGACACGGAGCTCCTACAATGAGCAGTTCTTC. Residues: CASSSTRSSYNEQFF. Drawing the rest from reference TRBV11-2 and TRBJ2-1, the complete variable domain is EAGVAQSPRYKIIEKRQSVAFWCNPISGHATLYWYQQILGQGPKLLIQFQNNGVVDDSQLPKDRFSAERLKGVDSTLKIQPAKLEDSAVYLCASSSTRSSYNEQFFGPGTRLTVL.

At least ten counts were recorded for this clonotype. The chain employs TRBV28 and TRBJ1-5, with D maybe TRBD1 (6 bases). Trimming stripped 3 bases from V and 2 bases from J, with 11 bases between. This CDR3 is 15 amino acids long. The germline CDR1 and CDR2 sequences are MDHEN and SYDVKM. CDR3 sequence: CASSFQGNGNQPQHF. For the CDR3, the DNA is TGTGCCAGCAGTTTCCAGGGGAACGGCAATCAGCCCCAGCATTTT.

CDR3 nucleotides: TGTGCCTGGAGTGTCGGGGGCTATGGCTACACCTTC. Residues: CAWSVGGYGYTF. The J gene is TRBJ1-2, the V gene TRBV30, with a tentative D call TRBD1 (5 bases). This CDR3 has 12 residues. Germline V CDR1 and CDR2: GTSNPN, SVGIG (reference sequence). Trimming shortened V by 0 bases and J by 4 bases, and 6 bases separated the two germline ends.

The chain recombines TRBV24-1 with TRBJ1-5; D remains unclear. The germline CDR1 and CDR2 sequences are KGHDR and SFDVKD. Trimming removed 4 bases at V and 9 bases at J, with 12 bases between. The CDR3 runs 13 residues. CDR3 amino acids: CATSDSGGRPQHF. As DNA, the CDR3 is TGTGCCACCAGTGACTCCGGCGGCAGGCCCCAGCATTTT.

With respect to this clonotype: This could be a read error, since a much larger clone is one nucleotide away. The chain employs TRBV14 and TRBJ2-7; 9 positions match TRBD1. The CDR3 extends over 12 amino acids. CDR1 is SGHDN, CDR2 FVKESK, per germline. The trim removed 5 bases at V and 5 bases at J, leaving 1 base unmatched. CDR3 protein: CASSTGGDEQYF. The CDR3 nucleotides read TGTGCCAGCAGCACAGGGGGCGACGAGCAGTACTTC.

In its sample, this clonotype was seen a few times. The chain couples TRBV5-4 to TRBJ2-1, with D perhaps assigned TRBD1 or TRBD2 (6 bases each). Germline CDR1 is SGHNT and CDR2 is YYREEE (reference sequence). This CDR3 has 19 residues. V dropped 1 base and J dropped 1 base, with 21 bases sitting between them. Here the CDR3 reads CASSLLWGAGTSSYNEQFF. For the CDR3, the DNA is TGTGCCAGCAGCTTGCTATGGGGGGCCGGGACTTCATCCTACAATGAGCAGTTCTTC. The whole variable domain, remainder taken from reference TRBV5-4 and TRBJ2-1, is ETGVTQSPTHLIKTRGQQVTLRCSSQSGHNTVSWYQQALGQGPQFIFQYYREEENGRGNFPPRFSGLQFPNYSSELNVNALELDDSALYLCASSLLWGAGTSSYNEQFFGPGTRLTVL.

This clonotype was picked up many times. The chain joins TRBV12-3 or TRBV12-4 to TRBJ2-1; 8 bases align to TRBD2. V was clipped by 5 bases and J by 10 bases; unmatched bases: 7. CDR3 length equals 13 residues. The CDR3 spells CASSREGRGEQFF. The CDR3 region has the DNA TGTGCCAGCAGTCGGGAGGGGAGAGGCGAGCAGTTCTTC.

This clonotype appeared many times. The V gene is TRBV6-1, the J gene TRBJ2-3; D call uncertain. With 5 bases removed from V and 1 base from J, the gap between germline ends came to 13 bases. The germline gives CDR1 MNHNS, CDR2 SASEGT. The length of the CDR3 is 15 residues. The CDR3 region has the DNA TGTGCCAGCAGTCAACCCCGAGTCGGCACAGATACGCAGTATTTT. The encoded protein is CASSQPRVGTDTQYF.

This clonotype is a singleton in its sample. The DNA of the CDR3 is TGCAGTGCTAGGCTAGCGGGGGAGAACAATGAGCAGTTCTTC. Residues: CSARLAGENNEQFF. The chain is built from TRBV20-1 and TRBJ2-1; TRBD2 matches 10 bases. The CDR3 sequence is 14 residues long. V shed 3 bases, J shed 5 bases, and the junction held 4 bases outside the gene matches. From germline, CDR1 is DFQATT and CDR2 SNEGSKA (reference sequence).

CDR3 in DNA: TGTGCCAGCAGCGTAGCGGGGACTGGGGACTATGGCTACACCTTC. Translation: CASSVAGTGDYGYTF. The chain recombines TRBV9 with TRBJ1-2, with a weak D call TRBD1 (5 bases). The CDR3 contains 15 residues. Germline CDR1 reads SGDLS; CDR2 reads YYNGEE. Between the trimmed V and J ends, which lost 0 bases and 3 bases, there was a span of 12 bases.

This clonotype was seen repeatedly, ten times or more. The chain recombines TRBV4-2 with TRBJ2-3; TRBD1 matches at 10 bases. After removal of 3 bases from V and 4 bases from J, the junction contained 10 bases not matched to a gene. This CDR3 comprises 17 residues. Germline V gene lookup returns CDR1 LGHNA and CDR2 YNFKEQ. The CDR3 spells CASSQEKRDRGADTQYF. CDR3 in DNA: TGTGCCAGCAGCCAGGAAAAACGGGACAGGGGAGCAGATACGCAGTATTTT.

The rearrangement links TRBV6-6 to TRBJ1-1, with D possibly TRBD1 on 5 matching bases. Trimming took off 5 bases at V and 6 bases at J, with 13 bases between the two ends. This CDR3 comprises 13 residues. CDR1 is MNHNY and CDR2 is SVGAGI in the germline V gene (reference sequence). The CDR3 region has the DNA TGTGCCAGCAGTGTGGGGGGAATCGCTGAAGCTTTCTTT. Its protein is CASSVGGIAEAFF.

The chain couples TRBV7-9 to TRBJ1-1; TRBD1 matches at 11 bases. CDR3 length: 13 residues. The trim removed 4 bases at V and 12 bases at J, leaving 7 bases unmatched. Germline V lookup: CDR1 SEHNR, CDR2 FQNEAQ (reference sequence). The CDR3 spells CASSYMGQGETFF. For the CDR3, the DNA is TGTGCCAGCAGCTACATGGGACAGGGGGAAACTTTCTTT.

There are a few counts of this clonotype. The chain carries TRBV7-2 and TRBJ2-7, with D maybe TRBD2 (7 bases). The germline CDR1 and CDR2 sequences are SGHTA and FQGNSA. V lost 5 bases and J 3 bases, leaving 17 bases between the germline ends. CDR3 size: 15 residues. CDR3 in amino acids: CASSPAAGARYEQYF. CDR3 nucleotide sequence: TGTGCCAGCAGCCCAGCGGCGGGGGCACGCTACGAGCAGTACTTC. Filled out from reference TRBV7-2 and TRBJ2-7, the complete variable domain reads GAGVSQSPSNKVTEKGKDVELRCDPISGHTALYWYRQSLGQGLEFLIYFQGNSAPDKSGLPSDRFSAERTGGSVSTLTIQRTQQEDSAVYLCASSPAAGARYEQYFGPGTRLTVT.

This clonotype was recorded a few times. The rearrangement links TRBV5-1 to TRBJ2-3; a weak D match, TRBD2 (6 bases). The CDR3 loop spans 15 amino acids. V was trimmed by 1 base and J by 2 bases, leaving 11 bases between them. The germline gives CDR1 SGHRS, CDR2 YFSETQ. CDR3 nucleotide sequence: TGCGCCAGCAGCTTGCCGGGGGACGTCACAGATACGCAGTATTTT. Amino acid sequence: CASSLPGDVTDTQYF. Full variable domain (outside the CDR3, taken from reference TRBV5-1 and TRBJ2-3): KAGVTQTPRYLIKTRGQQVTLSCSPISGHRSVSWYQQTPGQGLQFLFEYFSETQRNKGNFPGRFSGRQFSNSRSEMNVSTLELGDSALYLCASSLPGDVTDTQYFGPGTRLTVL.

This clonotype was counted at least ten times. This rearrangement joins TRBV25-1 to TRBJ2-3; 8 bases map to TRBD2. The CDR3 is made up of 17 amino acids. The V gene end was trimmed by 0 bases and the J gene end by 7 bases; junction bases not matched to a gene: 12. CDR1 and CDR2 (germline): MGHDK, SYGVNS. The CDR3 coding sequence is TGTGCCAGCAGTGAATACGGGAACGGGGGGGAGCCTAATACGCAGTATTTT. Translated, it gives CASSEYGNGGEPNTQYF.

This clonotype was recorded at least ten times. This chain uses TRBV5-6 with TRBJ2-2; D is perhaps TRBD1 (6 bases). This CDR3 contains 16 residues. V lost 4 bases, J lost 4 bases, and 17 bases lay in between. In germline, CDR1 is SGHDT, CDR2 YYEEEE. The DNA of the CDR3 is TGTGCCAGCAGCAAAGTGGACAGAGCCGTCACCGGGGAGCTGTTTTTT. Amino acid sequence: CASSKVDRAVTGELFF. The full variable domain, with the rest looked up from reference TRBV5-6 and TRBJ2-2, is DAGVTQSPTHLIKTRGQQVTLRCSPKSGHDTVSWYQQALGQGPQFIFQYYEEEERQRGNFPDRFSGHQFPNYSSELNVNALLLGDSALYLCASSKVDRAVTGELFFGEGSRLTVL.

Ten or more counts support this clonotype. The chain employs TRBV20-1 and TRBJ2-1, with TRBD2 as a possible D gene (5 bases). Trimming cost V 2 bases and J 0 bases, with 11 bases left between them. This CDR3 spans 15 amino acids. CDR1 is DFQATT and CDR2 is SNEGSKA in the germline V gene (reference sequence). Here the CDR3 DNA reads TGCAGTGCTAGATTGGAGCGGAGCTCCTACAATGAGCAGTTCTTC. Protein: CSARLERSSYNEQFF.

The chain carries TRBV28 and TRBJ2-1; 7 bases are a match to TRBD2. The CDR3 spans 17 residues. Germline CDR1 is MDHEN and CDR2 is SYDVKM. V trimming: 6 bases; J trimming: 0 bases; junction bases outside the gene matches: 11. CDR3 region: CASSHQRGWGSYNEQFF. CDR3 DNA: TGTGCCAGCAGCCACCAGCGGGGTTGGGGCTCCTACAATGAGCAGTTCTTC.

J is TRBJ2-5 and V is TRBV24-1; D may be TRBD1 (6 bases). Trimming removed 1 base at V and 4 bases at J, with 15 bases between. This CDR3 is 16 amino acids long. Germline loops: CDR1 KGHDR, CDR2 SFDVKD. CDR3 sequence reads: CATSDLKGQGRETQYF. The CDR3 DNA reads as TGTGCCACCAGTGATTTAAAAGGGCAGGGGCGAGAGACCCAGTACTTC.

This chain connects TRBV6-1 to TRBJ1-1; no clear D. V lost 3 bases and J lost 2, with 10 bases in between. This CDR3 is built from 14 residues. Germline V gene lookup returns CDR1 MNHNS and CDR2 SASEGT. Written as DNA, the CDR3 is TGTGCCAGCAGTGATCTACGGGGAAACACTGAAGCTTTCTTT. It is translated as CASSDLRGNTEAFF.

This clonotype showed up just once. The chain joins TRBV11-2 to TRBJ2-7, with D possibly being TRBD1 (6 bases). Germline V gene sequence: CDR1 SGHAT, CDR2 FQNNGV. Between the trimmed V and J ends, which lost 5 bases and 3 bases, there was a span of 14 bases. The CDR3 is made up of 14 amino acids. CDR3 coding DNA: TGTGCCAGCAGCCCCCGGGACACGGACTACGAGCAGTACGTC. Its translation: CASSPRDTDYEQYV.